These 25 T cell receptor beta chains share one sample of origin, sequenced in a study of monozygotic twins with inflammatory bowel disease. TCRdb reanalyzed the 5' RACE reads and collapses them to one entry per CDR3 protein, without DNA. Found here are approximately 340,000 distinct CDR3 sequences; the top ten clones hold roughly 2%. Material for sequencing was blood. The receptors derive from a human donor with ulcerative colitis or Crohn's disease, or a healthy co-twin of an affected twin (not recorded which).

The genes are TRBV27 and TRBJ1-1; TCRdb outputs TRBD1, but without DNA this stays unchecked. CDR1 and CDR2 (germline): MNHEY, SMNVEV (reference sequence). The CDR3 runs 16 residues. The CDR3 loop reads CASNALGTGKNTEAFF.

V and J are TRBV29-1 and TRBJ1-2. Germline assignment: CDR1 SQVTM and CDR2 ANQGSEA. The CDR3 is made up of 12 amino acids. CDR3 protein: CSVPQAGYGYTF.

The chain recombines TRBV20-1 with TRBJ2-3; absent DNA, TCRdb's TRBD1 call cannot be checked. This CDR3 is 12 amino acids long. CDR1 and CDR2 from the germline V gene are DFQATT and SNEGSKA (reference sequence). CDR3 amino acids: CSARDRGTTQYF.

The gene calls are TRBV7-9 and TRBJ1-1. Germline V CDR1 and CDR2: SEHNR, FQNEAQ (reference sequence). This CDR3 has 14 residues. The CDR3 here is CASSLVPGATEAFF.

The rearrangement joins TRBV5-1 to TRBJ1-1; TCRdb lists TRBD1, though no DNA is available to test this call. The CDR3 is made up of 12 amino acids. Germline CDR1 reads SGHRS; CDR2 reads YFSETQ. The CDR3 reads CASSPDRAEAFF.

The chain combines TRBV7-9 with TRBJ2-2. This CDR3 has 15 residues. Germline V gives CDR1 SEHNR, CDR2 FQNEAQ (reference sequence). The CDR3 loop reads CASSLALQITGELFF.

V and J are TRBV3-1 and TRBJ2-3; TCRdb selects TRBD1, and the lack of DNA leaves this call unchecked. CDR3 length: 13 residues. Germline loops: CDR1 LGHDT, CDR2 YNNKEL (reference sequence). CDR3 loop: CASSQRLSDTQYF.

The V call is TRBV27, the J call TRBJ2-7. CDR3 length equals 15 residues. The V gene's germline CDR1 is MNHEY and CDR2 SMNVEV (reference sequence). The CDR3 loop is CASSFNTGGSYEQYF.

The chain combines TRBV9 with TRBJ2-5. Germline V gene lookup returns CDR1 SGDLS and CDR2 YYNGEE. The CDR3 has 15 amino acids. CDR3 loop: CASSVSGVYQETQYF.

The chain combines TRBV10-3 with TRBJ2-3; TCRdb reports TRBD1, a call that lacks DNA to check it against. This CDR3 contains 16 residues. Germline assignment: CDR1 ENHRY and CDR2 SYGVKD. The CDR3 here is CAISSGHQGNTDTQYF.

The V and J genes are TRBV5-1 and TRBJ2-7; the TCRdb call, TRBD1, lacks DNA for checking. The CDR3 runs 18 residues. Germline loops: CDR1 SGHRS, CDR2 YFSETQ. The CDR3: CASSLIPESDRGAYEQYF.

CDR3 sequence reads: CSAISPGTLNYGYTF. The rearrangement uses TRBV20-1 and TRBJ1-2; TCRdb designates TRBD1, a call that cannot be tested without DNA. The CDR3 runs 15 residues. Germline V gene lookup returns CDR1 DFQATT and CDR2 SNEGSKA (reference sequence).

This chain uses TRBV20-1 with TRBJ2-3; TCRdb's assignment of TRBD1 cannot be checked, as there is no DNA. Germline V gene sequence: CDR1 DFQATT, CDR2 SNEGSKA (reference sequence). This CDR3 is 17 amino acids long. The CDR3 loop reads CSAPSGRGGIFLATQYF.

The chain employs TRBV11-2 and TRBJ2-3; TCRdb designates TRBD2, a call that cannot be tested without DNA. This CDR3 comprises 18 residues. Germline V gives CDR1 SGHAT, CDR2 FQNNGV. This CDR3 is CASSLVPPGLAETDTQYF.

This rearrangement joins TRBV7-2 to TRBJ1-4; the D call from TCRdb, TRBD1, cannot be confirmed without DNA. CDR1 and CDR2 from the germline V gene are SGHTA and FQGNSA. The CDR3 loop spans 12 amino acids. Here the CDR3 reads CASSLNTGVLFF.

V is TRBV6-1 and J is TRBJ2-7; without DNA, the TCRdb call of TRBD1 cannot be checked. Germline lookup yields CDR1 MNHNS and CDR2 SASEGT. This CDR3 is 16 amino acids long. CDR3 in amino acids: CASSDTVGQGTYEQYF.

The V call is TRBV27, the J call TRBJ2-7; TCRdb designates TRBD2, a call that cannot be tested without DNA. Germline V gene lookup returns CDR1 MNHEY and CDR2 SMNVEV (reference sequence). CDR3 size: 14 residues. CDR3 loop: CASGTSGLTYEQYF.

The chain combines TRBV19 with TRBJ1-1; the D call from TCRdb, TRBD1, cannot be confirmed without DNA. From germline, CDR1 is LNHDA and CDR2 SQIVND (reference sequence). The CDR3 is made up of 13 amino acids. CDR3 sequence reads: CASTPGSNTEAFF.

The chain uses TRBV5-1 and TRBJ2-1; TCRdb names TRBD1, which stays unverified in the absence of DNA. The germline V gene encodes CDR1 SGHRS and CDR2 YFSETQ. This CDR3 is 16 amino acids long. The chain's CDR3 is CASSALGATSYNEQFF.

The chain recombines TRBV18 with TRBJ1-4. Germline V gene lookup returns CDR1 KGHSH and CDR2 LQKENI. The CDR3 totals 14 residues. CDR3 loop: CASSPSFVDGKLFF.

This chain joins TRBV6-1 and TRBJ1-1. CDR3 length equals 16 residues. In germline, CDR1 is MNHNS, CDR2 SASEGT. The CDR3 loop is CASSQQGSGTSTEAFF.

This chain joins TRBV20-1 and TRBJ2-7. The CDR3 totals 12 residues. CDR1 and CDR2 (germline): DFQATT, SNEGSKA (reference sequence). This CDR3 is CSAIPSINEQYF.

The rearrangement links TRBV12-5 to TRBJ1-5; there is no DNA to check the TCRdb D call of TRBD1. This CDR3 spans 13 amino acids. Germline V gives CDR1 LGHNT, CDR2 FRNRAP. CDR3 loop: CASGVGGAQPQHF.

This chain connects TRBV24-1 to TRBJ1-1. The CDR3 totals 13 residues. CDR1 is KGHDR, CDR2 SFDVKD, per germline. This CDR3 reads CATSDPADRGAFF.

The J gene is TRBJ1-5, the V gene TRBV18. The germline V gene encodes CDR1 KGHSH and CDR2 LQKENI. This CDR3 is 13 amino acids long. CDR3 region: CASSTASDQPQHF.